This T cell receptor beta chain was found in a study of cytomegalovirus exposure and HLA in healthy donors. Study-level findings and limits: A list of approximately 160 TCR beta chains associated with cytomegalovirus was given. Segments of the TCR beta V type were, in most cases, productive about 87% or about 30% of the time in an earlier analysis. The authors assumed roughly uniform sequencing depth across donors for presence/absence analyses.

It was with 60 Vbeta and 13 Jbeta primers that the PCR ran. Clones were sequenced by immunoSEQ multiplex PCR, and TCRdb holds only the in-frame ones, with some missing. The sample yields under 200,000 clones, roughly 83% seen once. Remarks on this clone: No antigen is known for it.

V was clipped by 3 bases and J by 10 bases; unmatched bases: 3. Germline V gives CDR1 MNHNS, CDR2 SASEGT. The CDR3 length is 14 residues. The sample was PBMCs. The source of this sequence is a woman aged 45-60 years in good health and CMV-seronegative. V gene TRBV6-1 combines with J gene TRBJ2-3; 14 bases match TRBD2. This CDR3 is CASSEGLAGDSQYF. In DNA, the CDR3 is TGTGCCAGCAGTGAGGGACTAGCGGGAGACTCGCAGTATTTT.